The 19 T cell receptor beta chains below were found in one sample sequenced in a study of blood T cell repertoires in COVID-19. Assay used: immunoSEQ multiplex PCR; TCRdb lists only in-frame clones, some missing. Of about 200,000 clones listed, 85% to 90% were seen once; the top ten hold 4.4%. The sequenced sample was peripheral blood. The receptors were gathered from a middle-aged man with acute or convalescent COVID-19.

The chain has TRBV4-2 and TRBJ1-2, with D perhaps matching TRBD1 (5 bases). Germline CDR1 is LGHNA and CDR2 is YNFKEQ. V lost 0 bases and J lost 2, with 28 bases in between. The CDR3 has 21 residues. The CDR3 sequence: CASSQEGTFAIFKHSNYGYTF. CDR3 coding DNA: TGTGCCAGCAGCCAAGAGGGGACTTTTGCTATATTCAAACACTCAAACTATGGCTACACCTTC.

This chain links TRBV6-5 with TRBJ2-1, with D tentatively TRBD1 (5 bases). This CDR3 comprises 15 residues. Trimming shortened V by 4 bases and J by 0 bases, and 10 bases separated the two germline ends. Germline CDR1 MNHEY, CDR2 SVGAGI. The CDR3 sequence: CASSLQASSYNEQFF. CDR3 coding DNA: TGTGCCAGCAGTTTACAGGCGAGCTCCTACAATGAGCAGTTCTTC.

The chain joins TRBV6-2 or TRBV6-3 to TRBJ1-2; D possibly corresponds to TRBD1 (5 bases). Germline loops: CDR1 MNHEY, CDR2 SVGEGT. The CDR3 is 16 amino acids. V dropped 6 bases and J dropped 3 bases, with 20 bases sitting between them. In DNA form, the CDR3 reads TGTGCCAGCAGCGTTTCCGGGACTCTGACCCACTATGGCTACACCTTC. It specifies CASSVSGTLTHYGYTF.

This chain links TRBV5-1 with TRBJ2-7, with TRBD2 matching over 8 bases. Trimming took 0 bases from V and 5 from J; bases not matched to a gene: 7. The germline V gene has CDR1 SGHRS and CDR2 YFSETQ. CDR3 length: 15 residues. The CDR3 DNA sequence: TGCGCCAGCAGCTTGGGGCGGGGGGAAGGCGACGAGCAGTACTTC. Protein sequence: CASSLGRGEGDEQYF.

The gene calls are TRBV5-1 and TRBJ1-2; the match to TRBD1 covers 8 bases. The CDR3 is 16 residues long. V trimming: 0 bases; J trimming: 4 bases; junction bases outside the gene matches: 8. Per germline, CDR1 SGHRS and CDR2 YFSETQ. CDR3 nucleotides: TGCGCCAGCAGCTTGGTAGGGACAGGCAGCGTCTATGGCTACACCTTC. It codes for CASSLVGTGSVYGYTF. The whole variable domain, filled in from reference TRBV5-1 and TRBJ1-2, reads KAGVTQTPRYLIKTRGQQVTLSCSPISGHRSVSWYQQTPGQGLQFLFEYFSETQRNKGNFPGRFSGRQFSNSRSEMNVSTLELGDSALYLCASSLVGTGSVYGYTFGSGTRLTVV.

The CDR3 is CASSHFGTTIPPAFNEKLFF. The CDR3 region has the DNA TGTGCCAGCAGCCATTTTGGGACAACGATACCCCCGGCCTTTAATGAAAAACTGTTTTTT. The V call is TRBV3-1 (or the pseudogene TRBV3-2), the J call TRBJ1-4, with D possibly being TRBD1 (6 bases). Germline V gene lookup returns CDR1 LGHDT and CDR2 YNNKEL (reference sequence). V gave up 3 bases and J gave up 4 bases, with 27 bases separating them. The CDR3 sequence is 20 residues long.

The V call is TRBV30, the J call TRBJ1-5, with D possibly matching TRBD1 (6 bases). The CDR3 totals 13 residues. In germline, CDR1 is GTSNPN, CDR2 SVGIG (reference sequence). The CDR3 protein is CAATTGTNQPQHF. The DNA for the CDR3 is TGTGCGGCGACTACAGGGACCAATCAGCCCCAGCATTTT.

V is TRBV18 and J is TRBJ1-2; D call uncertain. The CDR3 consists of 14 residues. V dropped 3 bases and J dropped 6 bases, with 14 bases sitting between them. From germline, CDR1 is KGHSH and CDR2 LQKENI. For the CDR3, the DNA is TGTGCCAGCTCACCCTCGGGAAGAGGCGATGGCTACACCTTC. This encodes CASSPSGRGDGYTF.

The chain is built from TRBV6-6 and TRBJ1-4, with 11 positions matching TRBD1. J lost 12 bases, V lost 7 bases, and 13 bases had no gene match. Germline V gene sequence: CDR1 MNHNY, CDR2 SVGAGI (reference sequence). The CDR3 length is 15 residues. The CDR3 protein is CASNPGQGVSLELFF. The DNA of the CDR3 is TGTGCCAGCAACCCGGGACAGGGGGTTAGTCTAGAACTGTTTTTT.

A few counts support this clone. The rearrangement links TRBV7-7 to TRBJ2-7; possible D gene TRBD1, 6 bases. CDR1 and CDR2 from the germline V gene are SSHAT and FNYEAQ (reference sequence). Trimming left V 5 bases short and J 0 bases short, with 14 bases between. The CDR3 extends over 15 amino acids. The CDR3 coding sequence is TGTGCCAGCAGCGCAGGGGCTTCGAGCTCCTACGAGCAGTACTTC. Residues: CASSAGASSSYEQYF.

V and J are TRBV5-5 and TRBJ2-7; 8 bases align to TRBD2. Germline loops: CDR1 SGHKS, CDR2 YYEKEE (reference sequence). J gave up 5 bases and V 4 bases, and 8 bases lay outside the gene matches. This CDR3 comprises 14 residues. The CDR3 reads CASSGTRGGHEQYF. The CDR3 coding sequence is TGTGCCAGCAGCGGGACTCGGGGGGGCCACGAGCAGTACTTC.

This chain joins TRBV6-1 and TRBJ2-5; the match to TRBD2 covers 14 bases. The CDR3 sequence is 16 residues long. The V segment lost 1 base and the J segment 7 bases; nucleotides outside the gene matches: 5. Per the germline V gene, CDR1 is MNHNS and CDR2 is SASEGT. The CDR3 nucleotides read TGTGCCAGCAGTGAAGGACTAGCGGGGGGGAGAGGGACCCAGTACTTC. This translates into CASSEGLAGGRGTQYF.

The rearrangement uses TRBV5-1 and TRBJ1-6, with a possible D match to TRBD1 (5 bases). Trimming took off 3 bases at V and 10 bases at J, with 14 bases between the two ends. CDR1 is SGHRS and CDR2 is YFSETQ in the germline V gene. The CDR3 is 14 residues long. CDR3: CASSSGSEGSPLHF. The CDR3 DNA reads TGCGCCAGCAGCTCCGGGAGTGAGGGGTCACCCCTCCACTTT.

The chain uses TRBV7-3 and TRBJ2-3; D uncertain. Germline V gene data show CDR1 as SGHTA and CDR2 as FQGTGA. This CDR3 contains 15 residues. With 5 bases removed from V and 1 base from J, the gap between germline ends came to 13 bases. CDR3 DNA: TGTGCCAGCAGCCCTGCACCGGCGGGCACAGATACGCAGTATTTT. It translates to CASSPAPAGTDTQYF.

This clone was seen more than once but under ten times. The chain links TRBV6-4 to TRBJ2-7; 10 nucleotides agree with TRBD2. Trimming cost V 10 bases and J 2 bases; bases outside gene matches: 20. The CDR3 covers 18 residues. Germline CDR1 reads MRHNA; CDR2 reads SNTAGT. CDR3 amino acids: CATGRGLAGAQPPYEQYF. Here the CDR3 DNA reads TGTGCCACCGGGAGGGGGCTAGCGGGGGCGCAGCCCCCCTACGAGCAGTACTTC.

This clone turned up a few times. The rearrangement uses TRBV28 and TRBJ1-2, with 8 bases aligning to TRBD1. The CDR3 runs to 11 residues. Germline assignment: CDR1 MDHEN and CDR2 SYDVKM. The V segment lost 11 bases and the J segment 2 bases; nucleotides outside the gene matches: 1. The CDR3 DNA reads TGTGCCGGACAGGGAAACTATGGCTACACCTTC. This codes for CAGQGNYGYTF.

This clone was counted a single time. This sequence joins TRBV7-8 and TRBJ1-5; D unclear. Germline CDR1 SGHVS, CDR2 FQNEAQ. Trimming removed 1 base at V and 4 bases at J, with 5 bases between. This CDR3 spans 13 amino acids. The CDR3 loop is CASSLGLNQPQHF. The CDR3 DNA reads as TGTGCCAGCAGCTTAGGTCTTAATCAGCCCCAGCATTTT.

The chain is built from TRBV3-1 (or the pseudogene TRBV3-2) and TRBJ1-1, with TRBD1 identical over 7 bases. There are 16 residues in the CDR3. Germline values: CDR1 LGHDT, CDR2 YNNKEL (reference sequence). V dropped 2 bases and J dropped 0; count of bases not matched to a gene: 6. The CDR3 region is CASSQYRDRMNTEAFF. The CDR3 DNA is TGTGCCAGCAGCCAATACCGGGACAGAATGAACACTGAAGCTTTCTTT.

J is TRBJ2-1 and V is TRBV18; unclear D gene. The CDR3 loop spans 13 amino acids. From germline, CDR1 is KGHSH and CDR2 LQKENI. V was shortened by 0 bases and J by 10 bases, with 10 bases between the two germline ends. Here the CDR3 DNA reads TGTGCCAGCTCACCACCGAGGAAGGTGGAGCAGTTCTTC. Translating it yields CASSPPRKVEQFF. Full variable domain (rest looked up from reference TRBV18 and TRBJ2-1): NAGVMQNPRHLVRRRGQEARLRCSPMKGHSHVYWYRQLPEEGLKFMVYLQKENIIDESGMPKERFSAEFPKEGPSILRIQQVVRGDSAAYFCASSPPRKVEQFFGPGTRLTVL.